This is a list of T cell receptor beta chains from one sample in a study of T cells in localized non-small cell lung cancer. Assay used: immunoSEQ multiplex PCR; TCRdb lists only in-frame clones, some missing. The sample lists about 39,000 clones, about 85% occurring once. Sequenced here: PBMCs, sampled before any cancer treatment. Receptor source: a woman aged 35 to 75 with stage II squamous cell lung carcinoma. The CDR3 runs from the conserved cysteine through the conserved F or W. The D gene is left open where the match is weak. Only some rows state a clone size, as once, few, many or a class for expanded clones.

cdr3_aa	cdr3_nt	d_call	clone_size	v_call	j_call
CASSVAGQRTLETQYF	TGTGCCAGCAGTGTCGCGGGACAGCGAACCCTAGAGACCCAGTACTTC	-	-	TRBV28	TRBJ2-5
CASSRVSRIYGYTF	TGTGCCAGCAGCCGGGTCTCTCGGATCTATGGCTACACCTTC	-	-	TRBV5-6	TRBJ1-2
CATKATGGRLSYNEQFF	TGTGCCACCAAGGCGACAGGGGGCCGACTCTCCTACAATGAGCAGTTCTTC	TRBD1	-	TRBV19	TRBJ2-1
CASSPGQGKDGYTF	TGTGCCAGCAGCCCCGGACAGGGGAAGGATGGCTACACCTTC	TRBD1	-	TRBV7-9	TRBJ1-2
CASSFWDSRTDTQYF	TGTGCCAGCAGCTTTTGGGACAGCCGCACAGATACGCAGTATTTT	TRBD1	once	TRBV7-2	TRBJ2-3
CASRRNGGYNQPQHF	TGTGCCAGCAGAAGGAATGGGGGATACAATCAGCCCCAGCATTTT	-	-	TRBV27	TRBJ1-5
CASSEGRQGGRQETQYF	TGTGCCAGCAGTGAAGGTCGGCAGGGGGGACGCCAAGAGACCCAGTACTTC	-	-	TRBV2	TRBJ2-5
CASSLPGLAGGTQYF	TGCGCCAGCAGCTTACCCGGACTAGCGGGGGGGACGCAGTATTTT	TRBD2	-	TRBV5-1	TRBJ2-3
CAISESAGVTYEQYF	TGTGCCATCAGTGAGTCGGCGGGAGTCACCTACGAGCAGTACTTC	TRBD2	-	TRBV10-3	TRBJ2-7
CASGVVPTGAKETQYF	TGTGCCAGCGGGGTGGTCCCAACAGGGGCGAAAGAGACCCAGTACTTC	TRBD1	-	TRBV7-9	TRBJ2-5
CASSRMRGTGDNEQFF	TGTGCCAGCTCCAGGATGCGGGGAACAGGAGACAATGAGCAGTTCTTC	-	once	TRBV18	TRBJ2-1
CASGGQFTEAFF	TGTGCCAGCGGAGGACAGTTCACTGAAGCTTTCTTT	-	-	TRBV28	TRBJ1-1
CASSPPGQGTGNTIYF	TGTGCCAGCTCACCTCCGGGACAGGGGACAGGAAACACCATATATTTT	TRBD1	-	TRBV18	TRBJ1-3
CASSVADGDTQYF	TGTGCCAGCAGTGTGGCAGACGGAGATACGCAGTATTTT	-	-	TRBV2	TRBJ2-3
CASSTRENQPQHF	TGTGCCAGCAGTACCAGGGAAAATCAGCCCCAGCATTTT	-	few	TRBV6-5	TRBJ1-5
CASTLGHDAEAFF	TGTGCCAGCACCCTCGGACACGACGCTGAAGCTTTCTTT	-	-	TRBV25-1	TRBJ1-1
CATSRVPPDPYEQYF	TGTGCCACCAGCAGAGTACCCCCAGACCCATACGAGCAGTACTTC	-	-	TRBV15	TRBJ2-7
CASRTQGVIYGYTF	TGTGCCAGCAGGACACAGGGGGTGATCTATGGCTACACCTTC	TRBD1	-	TRBV6-5	TRBJ1-2
CASSEGSGFANEKLFF	TGTGCCAGCAGCGAAGGATCGGGTTTTGCTAATGAAAAACTGTTTTTT	-	-	TRBV11-2	TRBJ1-4
CASARELAGFIAKNIQYF	TGTGCCAGCGCCCGGGAACTAGCGGGGTTCATAGCCAAAAACATTCAGTACTTC	TRBD2	few	TRBV2	TRBJ2-4
CATSTLMNQPQHF	TGTGCCACCAGCACCCTAATGAATCAGCCCCAGCATTTT	-	-	TRBV15	TRBJ1-5
CASSTTGTTDTQYF	TGTGCCAGCAGTACTACAGGGACCACAGATACGCAGTATTTT	-	-	TRBV28	TRBJ2-3
CASSRSLGQPVDTEAFF	TGTGCCAGTAGTAGATCTCTGGGACAGCCCGTTGACACTGAAGCTTTCTTT	TRBD1	-	TRBV19	TRBJ1-1
CASSLGLGGRQETQYF	TGTGCCAGCAGCTTAGGGCTAGGGGGGAGACAAGAGACCCAGTACTTC	-	-	TRBV11-3	TRBJ2-5
CASRYDRGNQPQHF	TGTGCCAGCAGGTATGACAGGGGCAATCAGCCCCAGCATTTT	TRBD1	few	TRBV28	TRBJ1-5
CASSYSPSSGNTIYF	TGTGCCAGCAGTTACAGCCCCAGCTCTGGAAACACCATATATTTT	-	once	TRBV6-5	TRBJ1-3
CASSRLEGPYNEQFF	TGCGCCAGCAGCCGTCTGGAGGGCCCCTACAATGAGCAGTTCTTC	-	-	TRBV4-1	TRBJ2-1
CASSRRSVSGELFF	TGTGCCAGCAGCCGTCGAAGTGTTTCCGGGGAGCTGTTTTTT	-	-	TRBV6-5	TRBJ2-2
CASSLGDRVNQPQHF	TGTGCCAGCAGTTTAGGCGACAGGGTCAATCAGCCCCAGCATTTT	TRBD1	-	TRBV28	TRBJ1-5
CASSLVEDEQFF	TGTGCCAGCAGCTTAGTGGAGGATGAGCAGTTCTTC	-	few	TRBV7-9	TRBJ2-1
CASRERTGELFF	TGTGCCAGCAGGGAGAGAACCGGGGAGCTGTTTTTT	-	-	TRBV28	TRBJ2-2
CASTLGDLTDTQYF	TGTGCCAGCACACTCGGAGACCTCACAGATACGCAGTATTTT	-	-	TRBV6-1	TRBJ2-3
CASRREGDGNQPQHF	TGTGCCAGCAGGAGGGAAGGGGACGGCAATCAGCCCCAGCATTTT	-	-	TRBV2	TRBJ1-5
CASSYSLAGQHYEQYF	TGTGCCAGCAGTTACTCGTTAGCGGGACAGCACTACGAGCAGTACTTC	-	-	TRBV6-5	TRBJ2-7
CASSSGEGQPGF	TGTGCCAGCAGTTCTGGGGAAGGGCAACCTGGATTT	-	-	TRBV28	TRBJ1-1
CASSGAAAGGYEQYF	TGTGCCAGCAGTGGGGCCGCCGCGGGGGGGTACGAGCAGTACTTC	TRBD2	-	TRBV28	TRBJ2-7
CASSLGGTKLFF	TGTGCCAGCAGTCTAGGGGGCACAAAACTGTTTTTT	TRBD1	few	TRBV27	TRBJ1-4
CASSLDRGREQYF	TGTGCCAGCAGCCTAGACAGGGGTCGCGAGCAGTACTTC	TRBD1	-	TRBV7-2	TRBJ2-7
CASSEAPAGNEQYF	TGTGCCAGCAGTGAAGCTCCGGCGGGGAACGAGCAGTACTTC	-	-	TRBV2	TRBJ2-7
CSVEVTGENQPQHF	TGCAGCGTTGAAGTGACAGGGGAGAATCAGCCCCAGCATTTT	TRBD1	-	TRBV29-1	TRBJ1-5
CASSPTGAGELFF	TGTGCCAGTAGTCCCACAGGGGCCGGGGAGCTGTTTTTT	TRBD1	many	TRBV19	TRBJ2-2
CASSIWNSPLHF	TGTGCCAGTAGTATCTGGAATTCACCCCTCCACTTT	-	-	TRBV19	TRBJ1-6
CAISTPGTGYEQYF	TGTGCCATCAGTACCCCCGGGACAGGATACGAGCAGTACTTC	TRBD1	-	TRBV10-3	TRBJ2-7
CASTPLGGASHEAFF	TGTGCCAGCACACCCCTGGGGGGGGCGAGCCATGAAGCTTTCTTT	-	once	TRBV6-5	TRBJ1-1
CSVDPSGLGGTQYF	TGCAGCGTTGACCCCAGCGGTTTGGGGGGGACCCAGTACTTC	-	few	TRBV29-1	TRBJ2-5